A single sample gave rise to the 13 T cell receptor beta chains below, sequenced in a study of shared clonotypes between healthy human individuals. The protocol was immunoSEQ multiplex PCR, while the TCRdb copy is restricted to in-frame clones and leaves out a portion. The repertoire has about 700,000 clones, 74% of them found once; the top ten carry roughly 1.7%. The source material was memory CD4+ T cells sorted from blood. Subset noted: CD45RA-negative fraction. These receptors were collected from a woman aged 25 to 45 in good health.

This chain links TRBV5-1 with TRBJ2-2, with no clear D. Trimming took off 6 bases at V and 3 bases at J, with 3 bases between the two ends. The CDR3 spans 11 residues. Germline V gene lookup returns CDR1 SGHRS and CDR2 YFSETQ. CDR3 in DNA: TGCGCCAGCACCGACACCGGGGAGCTGTTTTTT. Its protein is CASTDTGELFF.

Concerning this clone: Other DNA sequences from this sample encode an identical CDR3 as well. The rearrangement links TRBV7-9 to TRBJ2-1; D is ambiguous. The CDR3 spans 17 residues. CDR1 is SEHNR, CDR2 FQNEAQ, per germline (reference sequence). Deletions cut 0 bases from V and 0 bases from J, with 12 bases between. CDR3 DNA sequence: TGTGCCAGCAGCTTAGCGCGAGGCGGCAGCTCCTACAATGAGCAGTTCTTC. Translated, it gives CASSLARGGSSYNEQFF.

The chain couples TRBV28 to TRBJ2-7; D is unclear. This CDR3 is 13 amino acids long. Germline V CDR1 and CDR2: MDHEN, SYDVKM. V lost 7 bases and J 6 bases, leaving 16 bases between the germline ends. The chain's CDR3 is CASIARSRSEQYF. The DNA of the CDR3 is TGTGCCAGCATTGCCAGGTCTCGATCCGAGCAGTACTTC.

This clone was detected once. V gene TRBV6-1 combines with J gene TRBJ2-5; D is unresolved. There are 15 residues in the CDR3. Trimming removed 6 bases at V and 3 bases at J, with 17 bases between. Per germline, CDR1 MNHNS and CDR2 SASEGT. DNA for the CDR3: TGTGCCAGCAGACGGACGGCCACGTTGGAAGAGACCCAGTACTTC. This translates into CASRRTATLEETQYF.

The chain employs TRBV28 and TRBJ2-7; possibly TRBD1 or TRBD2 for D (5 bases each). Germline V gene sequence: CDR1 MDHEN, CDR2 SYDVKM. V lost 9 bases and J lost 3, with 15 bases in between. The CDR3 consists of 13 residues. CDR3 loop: CASQPGRGYEQYF. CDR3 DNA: TGTGCCAGTCAACCGGGACGGGGCTACGAGCAGTACTTC.

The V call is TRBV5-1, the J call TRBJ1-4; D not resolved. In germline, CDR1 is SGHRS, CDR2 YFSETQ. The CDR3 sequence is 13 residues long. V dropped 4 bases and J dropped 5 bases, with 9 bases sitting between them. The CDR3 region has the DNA TGCGCCAGCAGCATGGACGGGAATGAAAAACTGTTTTTT. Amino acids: CASSMDGNEKLFF.

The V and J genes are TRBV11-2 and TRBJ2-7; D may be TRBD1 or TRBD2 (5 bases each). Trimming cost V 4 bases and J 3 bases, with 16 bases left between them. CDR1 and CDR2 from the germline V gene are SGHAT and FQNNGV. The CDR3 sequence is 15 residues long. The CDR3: CASSSAPGPSYEQYF. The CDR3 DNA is TGTGCCAGCAGCTCAGCACCGGGACCTAGCTACGAGCAGTACTTC.

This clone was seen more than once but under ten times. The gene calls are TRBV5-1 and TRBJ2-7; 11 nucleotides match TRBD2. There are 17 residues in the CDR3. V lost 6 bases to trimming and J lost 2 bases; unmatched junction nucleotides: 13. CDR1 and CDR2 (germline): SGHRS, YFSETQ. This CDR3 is CASIGLAGGPGAYEQYF. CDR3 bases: TGCGCCAGCATCGGATTAGCGGGAGGGCCAGGCGCCTACGAGCAGTACTTC.

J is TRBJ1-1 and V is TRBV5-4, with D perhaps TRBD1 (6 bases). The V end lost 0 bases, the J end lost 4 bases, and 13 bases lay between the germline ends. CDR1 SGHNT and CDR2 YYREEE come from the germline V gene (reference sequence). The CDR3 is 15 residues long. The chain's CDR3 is CASSLGAGVGTEAFF. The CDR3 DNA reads TGTGCCAGCAGCTTGGGGGCAGGGGTGGGCACTGAAGCTTTCTTT.

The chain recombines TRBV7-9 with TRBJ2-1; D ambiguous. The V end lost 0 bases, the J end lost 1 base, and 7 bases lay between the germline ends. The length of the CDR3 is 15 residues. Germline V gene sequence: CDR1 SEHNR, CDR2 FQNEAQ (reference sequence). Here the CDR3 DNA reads TGTGCCAGCAGCTTAGCGCTAGGGTCCTACAATGAGCAGTTCTTC. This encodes CASSLALGSYNEQFF.

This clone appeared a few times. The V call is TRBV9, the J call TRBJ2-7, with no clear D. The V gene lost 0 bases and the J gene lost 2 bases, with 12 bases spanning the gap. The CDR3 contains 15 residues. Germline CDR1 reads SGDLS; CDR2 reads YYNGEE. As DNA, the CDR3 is TGTGCCAGCAGCGTAGGCCCCCACACTGCCTACGAGCAGTACTTC. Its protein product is CASSVGPHTAYEQYF.

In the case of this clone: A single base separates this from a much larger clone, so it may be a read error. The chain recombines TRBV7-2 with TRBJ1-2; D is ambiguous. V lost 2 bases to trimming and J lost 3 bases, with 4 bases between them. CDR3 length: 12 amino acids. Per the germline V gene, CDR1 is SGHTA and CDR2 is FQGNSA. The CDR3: CASSLTDYGYTF. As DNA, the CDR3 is TGTGCCAGCAGCTTAACTGACTATGGCTACACCTTC.

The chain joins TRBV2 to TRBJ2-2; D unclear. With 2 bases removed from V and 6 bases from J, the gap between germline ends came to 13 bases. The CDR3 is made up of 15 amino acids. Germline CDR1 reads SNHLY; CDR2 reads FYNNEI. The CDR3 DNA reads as TGTGCCAGCAGTGAACAGGCAGCTGGTGCCGGGGAGCTGTTTTTT. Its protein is CASSEQAAGAGELFF.